This entry lists 6 T cell receptor beta chains sequenced from one sample in a study of blood T cell repertoires in COVID-19. The assay was immunoSEQ multiplex PCR, and TCRdb's table has in-frame clones only and misses some. The table lists a few hundred thousand clones, roughly nine tenths of them singletons. Sequenced material: PBMCs or T cells enriched from blood (not recorded which). The source of these receptors is a woman aged 25 to 45 who had recovered from COVID-19.

The chain has TRBV18 and TRBJ1-4, with 8 bases aligning to TRBD1. CDR3 length: 15 residues. Germline CDR1 KGHSH, CDR2 LQKENI. V gave up 0 bases and J gave up 7 bases; unmatched junction bases: 4. The CDR3 DNA reads TGTGCCAGCTCACCACCCAGGGGGCAGGCTGAAAAACTGTTTTTT. As protein: CASSPPRGQAEKLFF.

V usage is TRBV7-2 and J usage is TRBJ1-5; 8 nucleotides align to TRBD1. Germline assignment: CDR1 SGHTA and CDR2 FQGNSA. The CDR3 is made up of 15 amino acids. V trimming: 4 bases; J trimming: 1 base; junction bases outside the gene matches: 3. The CDR3 loop is CASSSQGASNQPQHF. CDR3 sequence (DNA): TGTGCCAGCAGCTCCCAGGGGGCGAGCAATCAGCCCCAGCATTTT.

This chain joins TRBV30 and TRBJ1-4, with TRBD1 as a possible D gene (5 bases). Germline lookup yields CDR1 GTSNPN and CDR2 SVGIG (reference sequence). CDR3 length equals 15 residues. The V and J ends lost 0 bases and 5 bases respectively, with 13 bases between them. The CDR3: CAWSVVTGLNEKLFF. The CDR3, as DNA: TGTGCCTGGAGTGTCGTAACAGGACTAAATGAAAAACTGTTTTTT.

V usage is TRBV4-1 and J usage is TRBJ1-2; D gene ambiguous. The V gene lost 1 base and the J gene lost 0 bases, with 9 bases spanning the gap. The CDR3 extends over 15 amino acids. Germline assignment: CDR1 MGHRA and CDR2 YSYEKL. The CDR3 sequence is CASSQVQEANYGYTF. CDR3 in DNA: TGCGCCAGCAGCCAAGTGCAGGAAGCTAACTATGGCTACACCTTC.

A single count supports this clone. This rearrangement joins TRBV2 to TRBJ2-7; 8 positions match TRBD1. The CDR3 is 12 amino acids. Germline assignment: CDR1 SNHLY and CDR2 FYNNEI. Trimming cost V 6 bases and J 2 bases; bases outside gene matches: 0. The CDR3, as DNA: TGTGCCAGCAGGGACAGGGCCTACGAGCAGTACTTC. Translating gives CASRDRAYEQYF.

This CDR3 reads CASSQDLSTEAFF. CDR3 DNA sequence: TGTGCCAGCAGCCAAGATCTATCCACTGAAGCTTTCTTT. The V and J genes are TRBV14 and TRBJ1-1, with D uncertain. This CDR3 has 13 residues. The germline CDR1 and CDR2 sequences are SGHDN and FVKESK. Trimming left V 0 bases short and J 4 bases short, with 6 bases between. Full variable domain (rest looked up from reference TRBV14 and TRBJ1-1): EAGVTQFPSHSVIEKGQTVTLRCDPISGHDNLYWYRRVMGKEIKFLLHFVKESKQDESGMPNNRFLAERTGGTYSTLKVQPAELEDSGVYFCASSQDLSTEAFFGQGTRLTVV.